This T cell receptor (beta chain) derives from a study of blood T cells in healthy people across ages. Findings and limits, study-wide: Greater diversity and more naive CD4+ cells were seen in long-lived donors than in aged donors. The fall in TCR beta diversity per million T cells was roughly linear with age.

CDR3 size: 15 residues. Germline V gives CDR1 DFQATT, CDR2 SNEGSKA (reference sequence). The ends were cut back, 2 bases at V and 2 bases at J, with 15 bases in the middle. A note on this clonotype: As yet, its antigen is unknown.

Using a J-beta primer mix together with a sample-barcoded 5' primer, a second PCR was run for about 6 to 12 cycles. Each cDNA was tagged by a template-switch adaptor containing 12 random nucleotides. TCRdb fed the 5' RACE reads into MiXCR, producing one record per CDR3 protein. The sample includes about 1,000,000 distinct CDR3 sequences, less than 50% seen only once; the top ten take approximately 19%. The source is a woman aged 55-69 years in good health. Specimen: blood. The J gene is TRBJ2-5, the V gene TRBV20-1, with no clear D. CDR3 in amino acids: CSARPGPPQQETQYF. For the CDR3, the DNA is TGCAGTGCTAGACCCGGGCCGCCTCAACAAGAGACCCAGTACTTC.